One and the same sample provided the 28 T cell receptor beta chains below, sequenced in a study of CD8 T cells in ankylosing spondylitis. TCRdb re-derived calls from the 5' RACE reads in MiXCR, one entry per CDR3 protein. This table holds fewer than 400,000 distinct CDR3 sequences, roughly 8% found once. Their recognized antigens are unknown. General study points: What appeared characteristic of ankylosing spondylitis blood was a TCR beta motif of 7 or 8 highly homologous variants.

The sample taken for sequencing was blood, either unsorted or a sorted T cell fraction (not recorded which). Receptors were obtained from a male donor with ankylosing spondylitis.

This clonotype was seen at least ten times. V usage is TRBV9 and J usage is TRBJ1-4, with D unclear. The ends were cut back, 0 bases at V and 3 bases at J, with 9 bases in the middle. CDR1 is SGDLS and CDR2 is YYNGEE in the germline V gene. The CDR3 loop spans 15 amino acids. CDR3 nucleotide sequence: TGTGCCAGCAGCGTAGGAGCGGCATCTAATGAAAAACTGTTTTTT. This sequence encodes CASSVGAASNEKLFF. Combining the CDR3 with reference TRBV9 and TRBJ1-4 gives the whole variable domain DSGVTQTPKHLITATGQRVTLRCSPRSGDLSVYWYQQSLDQGLQFLIQYYNGEERAKGNILERFSAQQFPDLHSELNLSSLELGDSALYFCASSVGAASNEKLFFGSGTQLSVL.

The DNA of the CDR3 is TGTGCCAGCAGCTTAGCGTTAGCCAAGGGGGATCAGCCCCAGCATTTT. It is translated as CASSLALAKGDQPQHF. V is TRBV7-8 and J is TRBJ1-5, with TRBD1 as a possible D gene (6 bases). Germline V lookup: CDR1 SGHVS, CDR2 FQNEAQ. Trimming pared 0 bases from V and 5 bases from J, leaving 14 bases between. The CDR3 totals 16 residues.

This clonotype came up many times. J is TRBJ2-2 and V is TRBV24-1; D is possibly TRBD1 (5 bases). Trimming removed 3 bases from V and 1 base from J, with 11 bases in between. This CDR3 is built from 16 residues. Per germline, CDR1 KGHDR and CDR2 SFDVKD. The chain's CDR3 is CATSDAKGQNTGELFF. The DNA of the CDR3 is TGTGCCACCAGTGATGCAAAAGGACAGAACACCGGGGAGCTGTTTTTT.

The V gene is TRBV4-3, the J gene TRBJ2-6; D gene uncertain. The germline CDR1 and CDR2 sequences are LGHNA and YSLEER. V was clipped by 0 bases and J by 3 bases, with 3 bases between them. This CDR3 is built from 14 residues. The DNA for the CDR3 is TGCGCCAGCAGCCAAGATATTGGGGCCAACGTCCTGACTTTC. Protein product: CASSQDIGANVLTF.

Written as DNA, the CDR3 is TGTGCCAGCAGGCCCGGGGCAGGGAATTCCTACGAGCAGTACTTC. It codes for CASRPGAGNSYEQYF. The chain carries TRBV5-4 and TRBJ2-7; D is perhaps TRBD1 or TRBD2 (5 bases each). The CDR3 is 15 residues long. Trimming shortened V by 5 bases and J by 1 base, and 16 bases separated the two germline ends. Germline V gene lookup returns CDR1 SGHNT and CDR2 YYREEE (reference sequence).

The gene calls are TRBV5-1 and TRBJ2-5; no firm D call. Trimming left V 5 bases short and J 2 bases short, with 13 bases between. Per germline, CDR1 SGHRS and CDR2 YFSETQ. The CDR3 runs 14 residues. The chain's CDR3 is CASSWSDPQETQYF. In DNA, the CDR3 is TGCGCCAGCAGTTGGAGCGACCCACAAGAGACCCAGTACTTC.

This clonotype was picked up a small number of times. J is TRBJ2-1 and V is TRBV24-1, with 11 bases fitting TRBD2. There are 16 residues in the CDR3. The V and J ends lost 4 bases and 6 bases, in that order; junction bases with no gene match: 7. Germline V lookup: CDR1 KGHDR, CDR2 SFDVKD. This chain's CDR3 is CATSDPSGRFSNEQFF. As DNA, the CDR3 is TGTGCCACCAGTGACCCTAGCGGGAGGTTCTCCAATGAGCAGTTCTTC.

This clonotype was seen repeatedly, ten times or more. This chain uses TRBV2 with TRBJ2-3; D is ambiguous. Trimming pared 2 bases from V and 5 bases from J, leaving 14 bases between. The germline gives CDR1 SNHLY, CDR2 FYNNEI. The CDR3 extends over 15 amino acids. This chain's CDR3 is CASSEISPPEDTQYF. The CDR3 DNA sequence: TGTGCCAGCAGTGAAATATCCCCCCCCGAAGATACGCAGTATTTT.

The table lists this clonotype with a few counts. The rearrangement links TRBV5-1 to TRBJ2-1; TRBD2 is a possible D gene (5 bases). The CDR3 has 13 amino acids. Germline loops: CDR1 SGHRS, CDR2 YFSETQ. V was pared by 4 bases and J by 8 bases, with 13 bases between. For the CDR3, the DNA is TGCGCCAGCAGCCCGGGGAGCTGGGATGAGCAGTTCTTC. It specifies CASSPGSWDEQFF.

This clonotype has a handful of counts. The chain couples TRBV28 to TRBJ2-7; D not resolved. The germline gives CDR1 MDHEN, CDR2 SYDVKM. This CDR3 region has 11 residues. Trimming pared 2 bases from V and 9 bases from J, leaving 8 bases between. The CDR3 is CASSLRQMQYF. CDR3 nucleotides: TGTGCCAGCAGTTTACGGCAGATGCAGTACTTC.

This clonotype was detected ten times or more. The chain joins TRBV5-1 to TRBJ1-1; 7 positions agree with TRBD1. The CDR3 is 17 amino acids. J was trimmed by 0 bases and V by 4 bases; bases with no gene match: 12. Germline CDR1 reads SGHRS; CDR2 reads YFSETQ. This CDR3 reads CASSVGTALHMNTEAFF. In nucleotides, the CDR3 is TGCGCCAGCAGCGTGGGGACAGCACTCCACATGAACACTGAAGCTTTCTTT. Full variable domain (outside the CDR3, taken from reference TRBV5-1 and TRBJ1-1): KAGVTQTPRYLIKTRGQQVTLSCSPISGHRSVSWYQQTPGQGLQFLFEYFSETQRNKGNFPGRFSGRQFSNSRSEMNVSTLELGDSALYLCASSVGTALHMNTEAFFGQGTRLTVV.

The table lists this clonotype with a few counts. The chain is built from TRBV5-1 and TRBJ1-4; perhaps TRBD1 as D (6 bases). Per the germline V gene, CDR1 is SGHRS and CDR2 is YFSETQ. This CDR3 is 16 amino acids long. V was shortened by 3 bases and J by 0 bases, with 12 bases between the two germline ends. As DNA, the CDR3 is TGCGCCAGCAGCTCTACAGGGCTTGCAACTAATGAAAAACTGTTTTTT. Translating gives CASSSTGLATNEKLFF. The full variable domain, in which reference TRBV5-1 and TRBJ1-4 provide the parts outside the CDR3, is KAGVTQTPRYLIKTRGQQVTLSCSPISGHRSVSWYQQTPGQGLQFLFEYFSETQRNKGNFPGRFSGRQFSNSRSEMNVSTLELGDSALYLCASSSTGLATNEKLFFGSGTQLSVL.

This chain connects TRBV4-3 to TRBJ1-4; 8 bases fit TRBD1. CDR1 is LGHNA and CDR2 is YSLEER in the germline V gene. This CDR3 has 19 amino acids. J lost 4 bases, V lost 4 bases, and 17 bases had no gene match. The CDR3 sequence: CASSRGQGVASPYNEKLFF. DNA of the CDR3: TGCGCCAGCAGCCGTGGACAGGGTGTCGCCTCGCCATATAATGAAAAACTGTTTTTT.

The chain employs TRBV27 and TRBJ2-2, with D perhaps assigned TRBD1 or TRBD2 (5 bases each). Germline loops: CDR1 MNHEY, CDR2 SMNVEV (reference sequence). This CDR3 is built from 14 residues. V dropped 5 bases and J dropped 4 bases, with 11 bases sitting between them. The CDR3, as DNA: TGTGCCAGCAGTAATTGGGGGTCCACCGGGGAGCTGTTTTTT. The encoded protein is CASSNWGSTGELFF.

This clonotype was recorded a few times. This chain uses TRBV12-3 or TRBV12-4 with TRBJ2-3, with TRBD2 matching 7 bases. With V trimmed by 3 bases and J by 1 base, 4 bases remained unmatched. The CDR3 totals 15 residues. The CDR3 sequence: CASSLSGARTDTQYF. DNA for the CDR3: TGTGCCAGCAGTTTGAGCGGGGCCCGCACAGATACGCAGTATTTT.

This clonotype turned up a few times. The J gene is TRBJ2-3, the V gene TRBV7-2; no reliable D call. Per germline, CDR1 SGHTA and CDR2 FQGNSA. This CDR3 is built from 14 residues. The germline V and J ends were trimmed by 1 base and 2 bases, with 7 bases remaining between them. CDR3 bases: TGTGCCAGCAGCTTAGATCGCGCCACAGATACGCAGTATTTT. Protein product: CASSLDRATDTQYF.

This clonotype was observed at least ten times. V and J are TRBV20-1 and TRBJ2-5, with unresolved D. The germline V and J ends were trimmed by 0 bases and 5 bases, with 19 bases remaining between them. Germline-derived CDR1 and CDR2 are DFQATT and SNEGSKA (reference sequence). The CDR3 spans 16 residues. The CDR3 region is CSARDRAAERKETQYF. CDR3 bases: TGCAGTGCTAGAGATCGGGCTGCGGAGAGGAAGGAGACCCAGTACTTC.

The chain employs TRBV11-2 and TRBJ2-7; 11 bases match TRBD1. J was trimmed by 6 bases and V by 5 bases; bases with no gene match: 6. The CDR3 loop spans 14 amino acids. CDR1 and CDR2 from the germline V gene are SGHAT and FQNNGV. CDR3 nucleotides: TGTGCCAGCAGCCGAGGGACAGGGGGAGTCGAGCAGTACTTC. Its translation is CASSRGTGGVEQYF.

The chain uses TRBV11-3 and TRBJ2-3; D is possibly TRBD2 (6 bases). Germline loops: CDR1 SGHNT, CDR2 YENEEA. The germline V and J ends were trimmed by 5 bases and 1 base, with 13 bases remaining between them. CDR3 length: 15 residues. The CDR3, as DNA: TGTGCCAGCAGCCGCGGGACCCTTGGCACAGATACGCAGTATTTT. This encodes CASSRGTLGTDTQYF.

V usage is TRBV9 and J usage is TRBJ1-1; D uncertain. Trimming pared 4 bases from V and 8 bases from J, leaving 18 bases between. This CDR3 is 14 amino acids long. Per germline, CDR1 SGDLS and CDR2 YYNGEE. The CDR3 spells CASSPRPISSEAFF. Here the CDR3 DNA reads TGTGCCAGCAGCCCACGTCCGATATCGTCAGAAGCTTTCTTT.

The chain has TRBV20-1 and TRBJ1-1; no firm D call. The germline V gene has CDR1 DFQATT and CDR2 SNEGSKA (reference sequence). V lost 6 bases, J lost 0 bases, and 11 bases lay in between. CDR3 length equals 13 residues. CDR3 sequence (DNA): TGCAGTGCGAGACGGAAGGTGAACACTGAAGCTTTCTTT. This translates into CSARRKVNTEAFF.

This clonotype was recorded at least ten times. In nucleotides, the CDR3 is TGCGCCAGCAGCCTCACTCAGGGTACCGGGGAGCTGTTTTTT. Encoded protein: CASSLTQGTGELFF. This chain links TRBV5-1 with TRBJ2-2; a weak D match, TRBD1 (5 bases). Trimming shortened V by 4 bases and J by 5 bases, and 12 bases separated the two germline ends. The CDR3 totals 14 residues. Germline CDR1 is SGHRS and CDR2 is YFSETQ.

This clonotype was found a few times. The chain combines TRBV12-3 or TRBV12-4 with TRBJ2-3; possibly TRBD1 for D (6 bases). The length of the CDR3 is 15 residues. V was cut by 1 base and J by 2 bases, with 10 bases left in between. The CDR3 region is CASSLGTDHTDTQYF. CDR3 nucleotides: TGTGCCAGCAGTTTAGGGACAGATCACACAGATACGCAGTATTTT.

The chain joins TRBV15 to TRBJ2-7; 11 nucleotides line up with TRBD1. There are 12 residues in the CDR3. V was pared by 8 bases and J by 4 bases, with 1 base of the junction left unmatched. Germline lookup yields CDR1 LNHNV and CDR2 YYDKDF (reference sequence). This chain's CDR3 is CATRDRGYEQYF. Written as DNA, the CDR3 is TGTGCCACCCGGGACAGGGGGTACGAGCAGTACTTC.

This clonotype was counted at least ten times. CDR3 coding DNA: TGTGCCAGCAGCTCGACCTCGGAACCGGGACTAGCGCTATACAATGAGCAGTTCTTC. It encodes CASSSTSEPGLALYNEQFF. The chain is built from TRBV5-6 and TRBJ2-1, with 10 nucleotides matching TRBD2. The CDR3 length is 19 residues. The V and J ends lost 3 bases and 4 bases, in that order; junction bases with no gene match: 16. Looked up from germline, CDR1 is SGHDT and CDR2 is YYEEEE.

This clonotype was detected ten times or more. This chain connects TRBV25-1 to TRBJ2-7, with 9 bases fitting TRBD2. Unmatched junction bases numbered 6, after V lost 2 bases and J lost 4 bases. The CDR3 spans 15 residues. Germline V gene sequence: CDR1 MGHDK, CDR2 SYGVNS. The CDR3 reads CASSEPREGGYEQYF. The CDR3 DNA reads as TGTGCCAGCAGTGAACCGCGGGAGGGGGGATACGAGCAGTACTTC.

This clonotype has just a few counts. This chain links TRBV11-1 with TRBJ2-3, with 12 positions matching TRBD2. The CDR3 extends over 20 amino acids. The germline V gene has CDR1 SGHAT and CDR2 FQDESV (reference sequence). Trimming took 5 bases from V and 2 from J; bases not matched to a gene: 17. The CDR3 DNA reads TGTGCCAGCAGCCCCGGACTAGCGGGATACCTGGCTGTGAACACAGATACGCAGTATTTT. This sequence encodes CASSPGLAGYLAVNTDTQYF.

DNA of the CDR3: TGTGCCACCAGTCAGTGGGCCGGGACTAGCCTGGGTGAGCAGTTCTTC. It is translated as CATSQWAGTSLGEQFF. This chain connects TRBV24-1 to TRBJ2-1; 9 nucleotides line up with TRBD2. Trimming at V came to 6 bases and at J to 9 bases, leaving 14 bases not matched to a gene. Germline CDR1 reads KGHDR; CDR2 reads SFDVKD. The CDR3 runs 16 residues.